The clone carrying this TCR beta chain was seen more than once but under ten times. Its antigen is still unknown. TCRdb re-called the 5' RACE reads through MiXCR, storing one row per CDR3 protein. The sample records 550,000 to 750,000 distinct CDR3 sequences, approximately 13% being singletons. The sample originates from a study of T cells after yellow fever vaccination. V trimming: 3 bases; J trimming: 16 bases; junction bases outside the gene matches: 9. The CDR3 runs to 15 residues. CDR1 is KGHSH and CDR2 is LQKENI in the germline V gene. Study-wide results and caveats: Peak timing came faster in the weaker secondary response, day 5 versus 15.

The chain combines TRBV18 with TRBJ2-1, with 16 bases identical to TRBD2. The TCR was taken from a man aged 30 to 39 who received the YFV17D yellow fever vaccine. Source: PBMCs, taken on the day of the yellow fever booster vaccination. CDR3 region: CASSPGTSGRARDFF. The CDR3 DNA is TGTGCCAGCTCACCCGGGACTAGCGGGAGGGCCCGGGATTTCTTC.